Following are 9 T cell receptor beta chains from one sample sequenced in a study of read filtering for tumor transcriptome and immune sequencing. Molecular barcoded adaptors covering alpha/delta and beta/gamma chains were used on about 390 ng RNA. In TCRdb, the reads were re-called with MiXCR into one record per CDR3 protein. The sample lists 100,000 to 150,000 distinct CDR3 sequences, over 10% occurring once. The sequencing input was a population of CD138-negative cells sorted from bone marrow. The receptors derive from a donor at least 40 years old with multiple myeloma.

The table lists this clonotype with many counts. The chain uses TRBV7-9 and TRBJ2-7, with D unclear. Per germline, CDR1 SEHNR and CDR2 FQNEAQ (reference sequence). CDR3 length: 12 amino acids. Between the trimmed V and J ends, which lost 1 base and 2 bases, there was a span of 3 bases. In DNA, the CDR3 is TGTGCCAGCAGCTTAGAGACCTACGAGCAGTACTTC. Translated: CASSLETYEQYF.

This chain connects TRBV14 to TRBJ2-2; the D gene is possibly TRBD1 (6 bases). Trimming removed 2 bases from V and 7 bases from J, with 14 bases in between. CDR3 length: 15 amino acids. Germline V CDR1 and CDR2: SGHDN, FVKESK. CDR3 nucleotide sequence: TGTGCCAGCAGCCAACAGGGGTCTCGTGGCGGGGAGCTGTTTTTT. Protein: CASSQQGSRGGELFF.

This clonotype was seen ten or more times. The chain has TRBV7-9 and TRBJ2-5, with D unclear. Germline V gene sequence: CDR1 SEHNR, CDR2 FQNEAQ (reference sequence). V was trimmed by 4 bases and J by 4 bases, leaving 19 bases between them. This CDR3 is 16 amino acids long. In DNA form, the CDR3 reads TGTGCCAGCAGCTCGTCCTCGCAGTTAACCAGAGAGACCCAGTACTTC. Its translation is CASSSSSQLTRETQYF.

Notes on this clonotype: A much larger clone is a single base away; this may be a read error. The conserved closing phenylalanine or tryptophan is absent in this CDR3, likely reflecting a read error. The rearrangement uses TRBV6-2 or TRBV6-3 and TRBJ1-1, with D possibly TRBD1 on 5 matching bases. The CDR3 totals 12 residues. Trimming removed 5 bases from V and 5 bases from J, with 9 bases in between. Germline CDR1 is MNHEY and CDR2 is SVGEGT. CDR3 nucleotides: TGTGCCAGCAGTAGCAGGGTTACTGAAGCTTTCTCT. It translates to CASSSRVTEAFS.

There are many counts of this clonotype. This sequence joins TRBV29-1 and TRBJ2-7; 12 bases fit TRBD2. The CDR3 sequence is 16 residues long. Germline CDR1 SQVTM, CDR2 ANQGSEA. V shed 1 base and J 2 bases; nucleotides not matched to a gene: 6. The CDR3 region has the DNA TGCAGCGTTGAAGGACTAGCGGGAGAAGGCCCCTACGAGCAGTACTTC. Encoded protein: CSVEGLAGEGPYEQYF.

Worth noting for this clonotype: A clone one base away is much larger, so this may be a read error. The rearrangement links TRBV29-1 to TRBJ2-5; weak D call: TRBD2 (6 bases). Germline V lookup: CDR1 SQVTM, CDR2 ANQGSEA. The V and J ends lost 7 bases and 7 bases respectively, with 19 bases between them. This CDR3 is 13 amino acids long. CDR3 nucleotides: TGCAGCGCCGGGGAACAGTTGGGGGGGACCCAGTACTTC. It codes for CSAGEQLGGTQYF.

This clonotype was observed at least ten times. The chain has TRBV5-1 and TRBJ2-3; 8 bases match TRBD2. CDR3 length equals 14 residues. Germline CDR1 is SGHRS and CDR2 is YFSETQ. The V segment lost 2 bases and the J segment 1 base; nucleotides outside the gene matches: 0. The DNA for the CDR3 is TGCGCCAGCAGCTTACTAGCGGGCACAGATACGCAGTATTTT. This sequence encodes CASSLLAGTDTQYF.

This clonotype was observed at least ten times. This chain uses TRBV29-1 with TRBJ2-1, with 9 bases that match TRBD2. Germline V gene sequence: CDR1 SQVTM, CDR2 ANQGSEA. The V and J ends lost 7 bases and 5 bases, in that order; junction bases with no gene match: 9. This CDR3 is built from 14 residues. The DNA of the CDR3 is TGCAGCGCCGACATTCGACTAGCGGACAATGAGCAGTTCTTC. This encodes CSADIRLADNEQFF.

In its sample, this clonotype was seen many times. The chain employs TRBV12-3 or TRBV12-4 and TRBJ2-1, with 10 bases aligning to TRBD2. V dropped 2 bases and J dropped 8; count of bases not matched to a gene: 6. The CDR3 is 15 amino acids. In DNA, the CDR3 is TGTGCCAGCAGTTTATCAGCGGGAGGGATTTATGAGCAGTTCTTC. It specifies CASSLSAGGIYEQFF.